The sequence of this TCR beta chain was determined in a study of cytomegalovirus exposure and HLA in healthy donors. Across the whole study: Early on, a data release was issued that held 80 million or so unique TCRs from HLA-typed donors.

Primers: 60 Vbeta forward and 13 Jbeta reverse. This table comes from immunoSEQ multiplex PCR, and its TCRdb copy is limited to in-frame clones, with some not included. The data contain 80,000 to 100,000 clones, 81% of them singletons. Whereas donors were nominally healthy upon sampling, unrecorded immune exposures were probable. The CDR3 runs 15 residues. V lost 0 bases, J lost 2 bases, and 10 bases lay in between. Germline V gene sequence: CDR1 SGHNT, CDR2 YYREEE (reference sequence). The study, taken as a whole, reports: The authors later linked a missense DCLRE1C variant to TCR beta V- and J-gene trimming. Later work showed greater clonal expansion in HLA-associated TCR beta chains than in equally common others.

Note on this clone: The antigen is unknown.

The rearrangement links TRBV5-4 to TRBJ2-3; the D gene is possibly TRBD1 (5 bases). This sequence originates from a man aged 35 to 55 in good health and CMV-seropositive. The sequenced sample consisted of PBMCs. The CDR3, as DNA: TGTGCCAGCAGCTTGGAGGCAGGGAACACAGATACGCAGTATTTT. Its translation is CASSLEAGNTDTQYF.